The 5 T cell receptor beta chains below all came from one sample that was sequenced in a study of blood T cell repertoires in COVID-19. The repertoire was sequenced with immunoSEQ multiplex PCR; TCRdb's copy has only in-frame clones and lacks some. The sample has approximately 350,000 clones; more than 70% are singletons. The specimen was peripheral blood. These receptors all stem from a woman younger than 45 with COVID-19, enrolled during active disease.

V and J are TRBV6-2 or TRBV6-3 and TRBJ2-7, with a possible D match to TRBD1 (6 bases). V gave up 0 bases and J gave up 0 bases, with 12 bases separating them. Germline-derived CDR1 and CDR2 are MNHEY and SVGEGT. The CDR3 totals 16 residues. In DNA, the CDR3 is TGTGCCAGCAGTTACTCGCTCCAGGGGAGCTCCTACGAGCAGTACTTC. This encodes CASSYSLQGSSYEQYF.

Only one count was recorded for this clone. V and J are TRBV4-1 and TRBJ1-1, with 7 bases aligning to TRBD1. J was trimmed by 11 bases and V by 2 bases; bases with no gene match: 8. Germline V gene lookup returns CDR1 MGHRA and CDR2 YSYEKL. This CDR3 contains 13 residues. The CDR3 DNA is TGCGCCAGCAGCCAAAGACAGGGACTGAATGCTTTCTTT. Protein product: CASSQRQGLNAFF.

The chain links TRBV3-1 (or the pseudogene TRBV3-2) to TRBJ2-7; 7 bases are a match to TRBD2. J gave up 3 bases and V 1 base, and 6 bases lay outside the gene matches. Germline values: CDR1 LGHDT, CDR2 YNNKEL (reference sequence). This CDR3 contains 15 residues. CDR3 protein: CASSQGLANHYEQYV. The CDR3 nucleotides read TGTGCCAGCAGCCAAGGACTAGCTAACCACTACGAGCAGTACGTC.

This chain joins TRBV4-2 and TRBJ2-4; 12 bases are shared with TRBD2. From germline, CDR1 is LGHNA and CDR2 YNFKEQ. The CDR3 consists of 17 residues. The junction had 11 bases not matched to a gene; V was cut back by 5 bases and J by 6 bases. The CDR3 loop reads CASSTHLAGGLGNIQYF. The CDR3 DNA follows: TGTGCCAGCAGCACTCACCTAGCGGGGGGGCTCGGAAACATTCAGTACTTC.

The CDR3 bases are TGTGCCAGCAGTTTCCTCACACGGGTGAATAATTCACCCCTCCACTTT. It specifies CASSFLTRVNNSPLHF. The V call is TRBV7-2, the J call TRBJ1-6, with D unresolved. Germline-derived CDR1 and CDR2 are SGHTA and FQGNSA. Trimming took off 6 bases at V and 5 bases at J, with 17 bases between the two ends. The length of the CDR3 is 16 residues.